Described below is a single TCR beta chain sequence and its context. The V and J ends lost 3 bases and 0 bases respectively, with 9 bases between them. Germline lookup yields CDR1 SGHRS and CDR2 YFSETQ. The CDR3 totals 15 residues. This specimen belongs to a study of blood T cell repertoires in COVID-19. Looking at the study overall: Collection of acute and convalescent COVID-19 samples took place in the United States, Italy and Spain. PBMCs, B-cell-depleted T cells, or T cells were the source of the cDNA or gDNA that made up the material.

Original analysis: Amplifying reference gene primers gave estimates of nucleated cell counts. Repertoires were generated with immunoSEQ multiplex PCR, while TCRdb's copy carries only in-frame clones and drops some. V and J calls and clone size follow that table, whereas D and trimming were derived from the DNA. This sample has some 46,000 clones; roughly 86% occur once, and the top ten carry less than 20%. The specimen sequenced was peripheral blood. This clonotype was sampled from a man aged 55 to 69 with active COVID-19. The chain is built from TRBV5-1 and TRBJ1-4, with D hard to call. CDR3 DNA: TGCGCCAGCAGCTCGAACAGTGCAACTAATGAAAAACTGTTTTTT. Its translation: CASSSNSATNEKLFF. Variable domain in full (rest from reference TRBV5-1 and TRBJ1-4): KAGVTQTPRYLIKTRGQQVTLSCSPISGHRSVSWYQQTPGQGLQFLFEYFSETQRNKGNFPGRFSGRQFSNSRSEMNVSTLELGDSALYLCASSSNSATNEKLFFGSGTQLSVL.